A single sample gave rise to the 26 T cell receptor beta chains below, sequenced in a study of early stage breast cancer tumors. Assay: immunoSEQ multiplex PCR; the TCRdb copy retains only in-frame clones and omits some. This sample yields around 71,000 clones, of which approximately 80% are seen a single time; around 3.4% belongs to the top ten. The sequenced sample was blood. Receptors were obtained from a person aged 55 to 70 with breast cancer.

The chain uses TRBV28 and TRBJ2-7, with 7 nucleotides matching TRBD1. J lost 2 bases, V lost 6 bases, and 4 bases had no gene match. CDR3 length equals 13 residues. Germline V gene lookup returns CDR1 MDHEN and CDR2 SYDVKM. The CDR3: CASRTGVPYEQYF. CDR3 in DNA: TGTGCCAGCAGAACAGGGGTTCCCTACGAGCAGTACTTC. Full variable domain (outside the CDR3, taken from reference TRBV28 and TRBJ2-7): DVKVTQSSRYLVKRTGEKVFLECVQDMDHENMFWYRQDPGLGLRLIYFSYDVKMKEKGDIPEGYSVSREKKERFSLILESASTNQTSMYLCASRTGVPYEQYFGPGTRLTVT.

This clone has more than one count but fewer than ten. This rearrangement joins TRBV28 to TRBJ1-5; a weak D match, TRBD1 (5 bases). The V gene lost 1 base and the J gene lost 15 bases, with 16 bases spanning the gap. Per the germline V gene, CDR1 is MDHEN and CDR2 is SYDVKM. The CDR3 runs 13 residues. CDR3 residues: CASSLFSGTTPHF. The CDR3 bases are TGTGCCAGCAGTTTATTCTCCGGGACTACCCCGCATTTT.

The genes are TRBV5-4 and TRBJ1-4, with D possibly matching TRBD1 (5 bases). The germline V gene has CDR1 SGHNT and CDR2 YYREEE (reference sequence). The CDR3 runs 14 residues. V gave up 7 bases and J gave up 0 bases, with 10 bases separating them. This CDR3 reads CASATGTTNEKLFF. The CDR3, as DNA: TGTGCCAGCGCTACAGGAACAACTAATGAAAAACTGTTTTTT.

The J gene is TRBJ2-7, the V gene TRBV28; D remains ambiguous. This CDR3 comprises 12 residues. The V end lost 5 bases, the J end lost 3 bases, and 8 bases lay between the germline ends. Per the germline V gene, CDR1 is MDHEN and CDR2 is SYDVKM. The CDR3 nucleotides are TGTGCCAGCAGTCTAGAGAACTACGAGCAGTACTTC. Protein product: CASSLENYEQYF.

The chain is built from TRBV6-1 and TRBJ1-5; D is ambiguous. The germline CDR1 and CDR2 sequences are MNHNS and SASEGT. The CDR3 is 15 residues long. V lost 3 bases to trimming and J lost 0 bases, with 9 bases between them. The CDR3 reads CASSDEGYSNQPQHF. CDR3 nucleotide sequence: TGTGCCAGCAGTGACGAAGGGTATAGCAATCAGCCCCAGCATTTT.

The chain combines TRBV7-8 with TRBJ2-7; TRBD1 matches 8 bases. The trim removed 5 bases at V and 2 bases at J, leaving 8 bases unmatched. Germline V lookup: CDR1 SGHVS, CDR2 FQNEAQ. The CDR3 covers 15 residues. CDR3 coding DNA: TGTGCCAGCAGCATAGACTCACAGGGGGCCTACGAGCAGTACTTC. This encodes CASSIDSQGAYEQYF.

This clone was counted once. In DNA form, the CDR3 reads TGTGCCAGCAGCTTAGGTGCGGGCACGCAGTATTTT. Protein: CASSLGAGTQYF. The chain has TRBV11-2 and TRBJ2-3, with a possible D match to TRBD2 (5 bases). Germline CDR1 SGHAT, CDR2 FQNNGV. Between the trimmed V and J ends, which lost 1 base and 9 bases, there was a span of 8 bases. The length of the CDR3 is 12 residues.

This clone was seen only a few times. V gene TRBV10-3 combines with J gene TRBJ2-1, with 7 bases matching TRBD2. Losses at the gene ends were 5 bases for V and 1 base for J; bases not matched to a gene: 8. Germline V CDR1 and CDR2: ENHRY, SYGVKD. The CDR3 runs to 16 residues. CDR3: CAISPGGDLSYNEQFF. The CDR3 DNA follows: TGTGCCATCAGTCCTGGGGGGGACCTATCCTACAATGAGCAGTTCTTC.

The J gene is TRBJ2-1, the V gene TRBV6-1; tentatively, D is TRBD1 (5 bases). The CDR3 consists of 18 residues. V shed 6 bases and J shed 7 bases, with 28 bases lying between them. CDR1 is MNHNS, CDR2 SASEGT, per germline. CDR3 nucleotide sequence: TGTGCCAGCAGAGAACTCCCTCCCGGGCCAAGCAGGGTGAATGAGCAGTTCTTC. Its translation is CASRELPPGPSRVNEQFF.

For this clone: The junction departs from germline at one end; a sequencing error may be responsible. In nucleotides, the CDR3 is TGTGCCAGCACCACTTCAACTGCTGGGAACACCATATATTTT. The encoded protein is CASTTSTAGNTIYF. The chain couples TRBV6-1 to TRBJ1-3; no firm D call. The CDR3 is made up of 14 amino acids. Germline lookup yields CDR1 MNHNS and CDR2 SASEGT.

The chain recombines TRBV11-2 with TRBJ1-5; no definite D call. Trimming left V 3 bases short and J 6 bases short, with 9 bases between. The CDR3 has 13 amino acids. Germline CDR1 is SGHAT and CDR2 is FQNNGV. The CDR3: CASSFGKGQPQHF. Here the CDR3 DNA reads TGTGCCAGCAGCTTCGGCAAGGGTCAGCCCCAGCATTTT.

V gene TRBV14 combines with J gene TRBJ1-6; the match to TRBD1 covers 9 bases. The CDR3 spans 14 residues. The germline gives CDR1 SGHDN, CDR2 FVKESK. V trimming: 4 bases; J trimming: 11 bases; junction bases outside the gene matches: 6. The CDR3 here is CASSLGQGTTPLHF. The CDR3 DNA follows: TGTGCCAGCAGCCTGGGACAGGGAACAACACCCCTCCACTTT.

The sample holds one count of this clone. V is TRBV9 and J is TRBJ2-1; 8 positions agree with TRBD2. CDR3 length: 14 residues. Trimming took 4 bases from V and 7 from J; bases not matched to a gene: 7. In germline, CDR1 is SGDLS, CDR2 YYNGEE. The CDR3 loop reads CASSQAGASNEQFF. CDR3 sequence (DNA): TGTGCCAGCAGCCAAGCGGGAGCTTCGAATGAGCAGTTCTTC.

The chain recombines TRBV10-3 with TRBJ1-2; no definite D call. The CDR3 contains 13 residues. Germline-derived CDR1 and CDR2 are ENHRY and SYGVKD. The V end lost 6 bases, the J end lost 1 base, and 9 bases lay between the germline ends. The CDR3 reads CAIRLDLNYGYTF. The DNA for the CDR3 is TGTGCCATCAGATTGGACCTTAACTATGGCTACACCTTC.

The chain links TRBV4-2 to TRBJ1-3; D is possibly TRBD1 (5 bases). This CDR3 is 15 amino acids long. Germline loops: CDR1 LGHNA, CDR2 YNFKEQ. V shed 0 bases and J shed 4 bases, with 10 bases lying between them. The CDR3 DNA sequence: TGTGCCAGCAGCCAAGACCCGGGGACGGGAAACACCATATATTTT. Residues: CASSQDPGTGNTIYF.

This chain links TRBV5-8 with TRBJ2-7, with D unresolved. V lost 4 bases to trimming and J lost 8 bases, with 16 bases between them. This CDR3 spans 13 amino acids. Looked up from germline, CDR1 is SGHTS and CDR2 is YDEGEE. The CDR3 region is CASSMTPRRKQYF. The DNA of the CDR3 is TGTGCCAGCAGCATGACCCCCCGCCGGAAGCAGTACTTC.

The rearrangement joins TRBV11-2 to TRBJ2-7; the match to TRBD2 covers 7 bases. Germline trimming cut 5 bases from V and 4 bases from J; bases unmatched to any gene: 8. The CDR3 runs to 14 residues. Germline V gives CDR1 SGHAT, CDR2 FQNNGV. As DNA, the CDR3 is TGTGCCAGCAGCCAATGGGGAGGGTTATACGAGCAGTACTTC. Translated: CASSQWGGLYEQYF.

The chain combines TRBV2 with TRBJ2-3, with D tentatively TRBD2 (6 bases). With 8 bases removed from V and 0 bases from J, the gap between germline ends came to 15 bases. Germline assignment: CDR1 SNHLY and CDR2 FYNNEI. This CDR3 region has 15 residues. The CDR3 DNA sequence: TGTGCCAGCTGCTATCGGGCGGGGAGCACAGATACGCAGTATTTT. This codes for CASCYRAGSTDTQYF.

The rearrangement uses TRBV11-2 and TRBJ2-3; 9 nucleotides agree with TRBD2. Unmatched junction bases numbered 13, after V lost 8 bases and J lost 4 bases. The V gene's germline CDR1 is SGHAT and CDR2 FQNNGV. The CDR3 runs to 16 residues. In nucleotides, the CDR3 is TGTGCCAGCCGGGTCGGGCGGGGGGGCCTCGCAGATACGCAGTATTTT. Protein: CASRVGRGGLADTQYF.

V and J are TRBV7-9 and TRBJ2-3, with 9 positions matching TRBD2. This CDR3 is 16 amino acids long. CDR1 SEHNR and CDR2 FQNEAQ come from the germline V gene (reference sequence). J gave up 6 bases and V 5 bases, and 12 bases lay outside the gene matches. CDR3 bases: TGTGCCAGCAGCCCCCCGGGCGGGGGGGTTGCGGATACGCAGTATTTT. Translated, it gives CASSPPGGGVADTQYF.

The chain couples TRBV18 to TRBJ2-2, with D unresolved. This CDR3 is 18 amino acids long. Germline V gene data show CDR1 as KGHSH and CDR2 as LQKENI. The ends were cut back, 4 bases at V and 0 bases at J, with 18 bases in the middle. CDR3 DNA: TGTGCCAGCTCACTATTACCTGGGATGACCTCGAACACCGGGGAGCTGTTTTTT. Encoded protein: CASSLLPGMTSNTGELFF.

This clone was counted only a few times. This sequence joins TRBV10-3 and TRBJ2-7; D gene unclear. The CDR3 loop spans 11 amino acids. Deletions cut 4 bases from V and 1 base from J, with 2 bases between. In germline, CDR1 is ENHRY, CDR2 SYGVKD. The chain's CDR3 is CAISASYEQYF. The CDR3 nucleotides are TGTGCCATCAGTGCATCCTACGAGCAGTACTTC.

In DNA, the CDR3 is TGTGCCATCAGTCCAGGCCAGTCCTCTGAAGCTTTCTTT. Its protein is CAISPGQSSEAFF. This rearrangement joins TRBV10-3 to TRBJ1-1; no firm D call. The CDR3 extends over 13 amino acids. Looked up from germline, CDR1 is ENHRY and CDR2 is SYGVKD. The V and J ends lost 5 bases and 6 bases respectively, with 13 bases between them.

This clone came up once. CDR3 DNA: TGCGCCAGCAGTTCCGGGGGGGCAGGAACCGGGGAGCTGTTTTTT. It is translated as CASSSGGAGTGELFF. This chain connects TRBV4-1 to TRBJ2-2; 8 positions agree with TRBD2. This CDR3 has 15 amino acids. V lost 6 bases, J lost 5 bases, and 8 bases stayed unmatched. Per the germline V gene, CDR1 is MGHRA and CDR2 is YSYEKL.

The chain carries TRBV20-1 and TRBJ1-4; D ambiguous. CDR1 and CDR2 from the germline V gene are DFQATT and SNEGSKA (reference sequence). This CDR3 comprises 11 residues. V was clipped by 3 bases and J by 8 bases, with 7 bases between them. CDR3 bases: TGCAGTGCTAGCATCAGGGAAAAACTGTTTTTT. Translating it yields CSASIREKLFF.

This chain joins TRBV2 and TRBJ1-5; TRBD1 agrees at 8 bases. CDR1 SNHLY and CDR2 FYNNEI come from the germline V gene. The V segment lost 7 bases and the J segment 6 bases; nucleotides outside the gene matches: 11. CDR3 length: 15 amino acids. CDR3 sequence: CASTVGQGETQPQHF. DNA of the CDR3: TGTGCCAGCACCGTAGGACAGGGTGAGACTCAGCCCCAGCATTTT.